This T cell receptor beta chain originates from a study of blood T cells in healthy people across ages. Turning to the study itself: About one barcoded beta molecule per two T cells came from capture by template switching.

Ranging in age from about 6 to 90, the donors were healthy Caucasian individuals from Russia. Investigators took roughly 9.5 milliliters of peripheral blood from every donor. In regard to this clonotype: At one end the junction does not follow the germline gene, possibly because of a read error.

For the second PCR, which ran for about 6 to 11 cycles, a sample-barcoded 5' primer and a J-beta primer mix were used. TCRdb processed the 5' RACE reads anew with MiXCR; each CDR3 protein has one entry. The sample lists 850,000 to 1,000,000 distinct CDR3 sequences, roughly 51% seen once, with around 21% in the top ten. The CDR3 length is 17 residues. Germline values: CDR1 LNHDA, CDR2 SQIVND (reference sequence). The source is a woman aged 55-69 years in good health. Sequencing used blood. This chain connects TRBV19 to TRBJ2-7, with 14 bases fitting TRBD2. This chain's CDR3 is CVSSPRTSGRPPYEQYF. In nucleotides, the CDR3 is TGTGTCAGTAGTCCCCGGACTAGCGGGAGGCCCCCCTACGAGCAGTACTTC.